This paragraph covers one T cell receptor (beta chain) sequence. Its antigen is as yet unknown. These data are taken from a study of shared clonotypes between healthy human individuals. CDR3 length: 14 amino acids. V lost 3 bases and J lost 2, with 11 bases in between. Germline V gives CDR1 MNHNS, CDR2 SASEGT. TCRdb keeps only in-frame clones here, not all; method: immunoSEQ multiplex PCR. The sample consists of 2 million to 2.5 million clones, approximately 93% of them appearing once. Findings and limits, study-wide: Naive CD4 clonotype sharing across a few donors was around 5.5%.

Study donors comprised healthy, HIV-negative adults devoid of recent acute infection or vaccination. CD4+ cells underwent separation, giving CD45RA+ naive and CD45RA-negative memory subsets. The specimen sequenced was naive CD4+ T cells from PBMCs. Sample subset: CD45RA+ positively selected. The rearrangement joins TRBV6-1 to TRBJ2-7, with unresolved D. This clonotype originated in a man younger than 30 in good health. Some clones in this sample may be carry-over from other donors' samples. The CDR3 spells CASSDPADTYEQYF. The CDR3 DNA reads TGTGCCAGCAGTGATCCCGCTGACACCTACGAGCAGTACTTC.